This is a list of T cell receptor beta chains from one sample in a study of PD-L1 blockade in urothelial cancer. Assay used: immunoSEQ multiplex PCR; TCRdb lists only in-frame clones, some missing. The sample carries about 76,000 clones, roughly 80% recorded once. Material: PBMCs, obtained around atezolizumab (anti-PD-L1) treatment. These receptors came from a man aged 70 or older with urothelial cancer. Each CDR3 is given without its conserved first and last residue. Each record gives: D gene, J gene, V gene, CDR3 protein. A D gene is named only where the DNA matches it firmly.

TRBD1 TRBJ2-3 TRBV5-1 ASTWTGQISSTDTQY
TRBD1 TRBJ2-5 TRBV27 ASSTTGWETQY
- TRBJ1-4 TRBV5-4 ASSFPGDRKLF
- TRBJ1-1 TRBV7-9 ASSLGGRANTEAF
- TRBJ2-7 TRBV5-1 ASSPDPSGNSYEQY
- TRBJ2-3 TRBV5-1 ASSPDHGGDTQY
- TRBJ2-7 TRBV4-2 ASSQAGTPYEQY
- TRBJ1-1 TRBV25-1 ASRANRVTEAF
TRBD1 TRBJ2-5 TRBV5-1 ASSLGTGGETQY
- TRBJ2-3 TRBV9 ASSVSVGTDTQY
- TRBJ2-4 TRBV19 ASSISAGTSIKNIQY
TRBD2 TRBJ2-7 TRBV15 ATSRAGGSSYEQY
- TRBJ1-5 TRBV10-2 ASSTGYQPQH
TRBD1 TRBJ2-7 TRBV2 ATKTGTETYEQY
TRBD1 TRBJ2-7 TRBV4-1 ASSLGDRGYEQY
TRBD2 TRBJ2-1 TRBV29-1 SVGSLAGGYEQF
TRBD2 TRBJ2-7 TRBV18 ASSPAGTSALYEQY
- TRBJ1-2 TRBV20-1 SAAVDYGYT
- TRBJ2-3 TRBV18 ASSPRVASTDTQY
TRBD2 TRBJ2-1 TRBV14 ASSQSGRAGNEQF
- TRBJ2-2 TRBV2 ASSEGLNRELF
TRBD1 TRBJ1-5 TRBV6-1 ASVDLQGSHQPQH
- TRBJ1-4 TRBV25-1 ASSSREGNIEKLF
- TRBJ2-3 TRBV6-5 ASSYEGGHTQY
TRBD2 TRBJ2-3 TRBV7-7 ASSQTSVADTQY
- TRBJ2-2 TRBV6-1 ASSEPGRGAGELF
TRBD1 TRBJ2-3 TRBV5-1 ASSPGTGSVTDTQY
- TRBJ2-2 TRBV9 ASSGLVSANTGELF
- TRBJ2-7 TRBV7-2 ASRDRLTYEQY
TRBD2 TRBJ2-7 TRBV5-1 ASSTGLAGHYEQY
- TRBJ1-1 TRBV6-1 ASSWAPRAF
- TRBJ2-1 TRBV9 ASSVTWGGGYNEQF
- TRBJ2-3 TRBV6-1 ASTVFTDTQY
TRBD1 TRBJ1-5 TRBV19 ASTFKGQGIDSNQPQH
TRBD1 TRBJ1-1 TRBV5-6 ASSFDRGAEAF
- TRBJ1-3 TRBV5-1 ASSLGTTSSGNTIY
- TRBJ1-2 TRBV5-4 ASSWGVGYT
TRBD1 TRBJ2-3 TRBV5-1 ASSRDRSTDTQY
- TRBJ2-4 TRBV7-9 ASSLRVENIQY
- TRBJ2-3 TRBV9 ASSGGETQY
- TRBJ2-7 TRBV5-6 ASSHAALTYEQY
TRBD2 TRBJ2-2 TRBV7-3 ASSSLAGGPGTGELF
- TRBJ1-5 TRBV28 ASSHNQPQH